A selection of T cell receptor beta chains follows, all from one sample in a study of blood T cells in healthy people across ages. Each CDR3 protein gets one entry after TCRdb re-called the 5' RACE reads with MiXCR. In the table there are 850,000 to 1,000,000 distinct CDR3 sequences, roughly 50% of which are singletons. The source material was blood. The receptors here all came from a woman aged 55-70 years in good health. The CDR3 runs from the conserved cysteine through the conserved F or W. D genes are given only for firm matches. Size is stated for part of the rows, as once, few or many counts, or as a class when the clone is expanded.

CDR3: CASSARVFRSTDTQYF; DNA: TGTGCCAGCAGCGCACGGGTGTTTCGTAGCACAGATACGCAGTATTTT; V: TRBV7-6; J: TRBJ2-3; size: few; D: .
CDR3: CSAAQSGEQPQHF; DNA: TGCAGCGCCGCCCAGAGCGGGGAACAGCCCCAGCATTTT; V: TRBV29-1; J: TRBJ1-5; size: .; D: .
CDR3: CASSDGQGEQETQYF; DNA: TGTGCCAGCAGTGATGGACAGGGTGAACAAGAGACCCAGTACTTC; V: TRBV2; J: TRBJ2-5; size: .; D: TRBD1
CDR3: CAISESQGKQYEQYF; DNA: TGTGCCATCAGTGAGTCTCAGGGGAAACAATACGAGCAGTACTTC; V: TRBV10-3; J: TRBJ2-7; size: .; D: .
CDR3: CSARDHLSDTQYF; DNA: TGCAGTGCTAGGGACCACCTTTCGGATACGCAGTATTTT; V: TRBV20-1; J: TRBJ2-3; size: few; D: .
CDR3: CASSWEEVSYEQYF; DNA: TGTGCCAGCAGCTGGGAGGAAGTCTCCTACGAGCAGTACTTC; V: TRBV7-2; J: TRBJ2-7; size: few; D: .
CDR3: CSAVWSYEQYF; DNA: TGCAGTGCGGTTTGGTCCTACGAGCAGTACTTC; V: TRBV20-1; J: TRBJ2-7; size: .; D: .
CDR3: CSERGLRNEQFF; DNA: TGCAGTGAGAGGGGGTTACGCAATGAGCAGTTCTTC; V: TRBV20-1; J: TRBJ2-1; size: few; D: .
CDR3: CSVQSGWETQYF; DNA: TGCAGCGTTCAAAGTGGATGGGAGACCCAGTACTTC; V: TRBV29-1; J: TRBJ2-5; size: few; D: .
CDR3: CSVAIDTQYF; DNA: TGCAGCGTTGCTATAGATACGCAGTATTTT; V: TRBV29-1; J: TRBJ2-3; size: few; D: .
CDR3: CASNLRGNEQFF; DNA: TGTGCCAGCAATTTGAGGGGGAATGAGCAGTTCTTC; V: TRBV28; J: TRBJ2-1; size: .; D: .
CDR3: CASSPGFMGDTDTQYF; DNA: TGCGCCAGCAGCCCCGGGTTCATGGGAGACACAGATACGCAGTATTTT; V: TRBV5-1; J: TRBJ2-3; size: .; D: .
CDR3: CASRSSSGSYNEQFF; DNA: TGTGCCAGCAGGTCCTCTAGCGGGAGTTACAATGAGCAGTTCTTC; V: TRBV7-2; J: TRBJ2-1; size: once; D: TRBD2
CDR3: CASSFWTGGTGELFF; DNA: TGTGCCAGCAGTTTCTGGACAGGAGGCACCGGGGAGCTGTTTTTT; V: TRBV12-3/TRBV12-4; J: TRBJ2-2; size: .; D: TRBD1
CDR3: CASSAWTGERMNTEAFF; DNA: TGTGCCAGCAGCGCCTGGACAGGAGAACGCATGAACACTGAAGCTTTCTTT; V: TRBV7-8; J: TRBJ1-1; size: .; D: TRBD1
CDR3: CASRLKENRVGNIQYF; DNA: TGTGCCAGCAGACTCAAAGAGAACAGGGTGGGAAACATTCAGTACTTC; V: TRBV2; J: TRBJ2-4; size: .; D: .
CDR3: CASTNEILGYGYTF; DNA: TGTGCCAGCACCAATGAAATCCTTGGCTATGGCTACACCTTC; V: TRBV7-9; J: TRBJ1-2; size: many; D: .
CDR3: CASSHRQGEGGYTF; DNA: TGTGCCAGCAGCCATCGACAGGGCGAGGGCGGCTACACCTTC; V: TRBV3-1; J: TRBJ1-2; size: .; D: TRBD1
CDR3: CASGQTTYEQYF; DNA: TGTGCCAGCGGACAGACTACCTACGAGCAGTACTTC; V: TRBV6-1; J: TRBJ2-7; size: .; D: .
CDR3: CASSLDGSHSYEQYF; DNA: TGCGCTAGCAGCTTGGATGGGTCCCACTCCTACGAGCAGTACTTC; V: TRBV5-1; J: TRBJ2-7; size: .; D: .
CDR3: CASSIDRVNLGSQFF; DNA: TGTGCCAGCAGTATCGACAGGGTAAATTTGGGGAGCCAGTTCTTC; V: TRBV28; J: TRBJ2-1; size: .; D: TRBD1
CDR3: CSARDVAGPGVYEQYF; DNA: TGCAGTGCTAGAGACGTGGCGGGTCCCGGGGTATACGAGCAGTACTTC; V: TRBV20-1; J: TRBJ2-7; size: .; D: .
CDR3: CASSNDKGPVDYGYTF; DNA: TGTGCCAGCAGTAACGACAAGGGACCCGTCGACTATGGCTACACCTTC; V: TRBV28; J: TRBJ1-2; size: .; D: .
CDR3: CSARAVNSNQPQHF; DNA: TGCAGTGCCCGAGCGGTGAATAGCAATCAGCCCCAGCATTTT; V: TRBV20-1; J: TRBJ1-5; size: few; D: .
CDR3: CASSLVAPGHQYF; DNA: TGTGCCAGCAGCTTAGTTGCACCGGGACACCAGTACTTC; V: TRBV7-9; J: TRBJ2-7; size: .; D: .
CDR3: CASSPHRDRGSVTNEKLFF; DNA: TGTGCCAGCAGCCCACACCGGGACAGGGGTTCGGTCACTAATGAAAAACTGTTTTTT; V: TRBV7-2; J: TRBJ1-4; size: .; D: TRBD1
CDR3: CASGTRDTYEQYF; DNA: TGCGCCAGCGGCACCCGGGATACCTACGAGCAGTACTTC; V: TRBV5-1; J: TRBJ2-7; size: .; D: .
CDR3: CSANPRQGDRRYYGYTF; DNA: TGCAGTGCTAACCCCCGGCAGGGGGATCGACGTTACTATGGCTACACCTTC; V: TRBV20-1; J: TRBJ1-2; size: few; D: TRBD1
CDR3: CASSEGWDRISNYGYTF; DNA: TGTGCCAGCAGTGAAGGCTGGGACAGGATTTCGAACTATGGCTACACCTTC; V: TRBV25-1; J: TRBJ1-2; size: .; D: TRBD1
CDR3: CAGSQRTGYEVTQYF; DNA: TGTGCCGGCAGTCAACGGACAGGTTACGAGGTTACGCAGTATTTT; V: TRBV12-3/TRBV12-4; J: TRBJ2-3; size: .; D: TRBD1
CDR3: CASRPGGLAGRSSYNEQFF; DNA: TGTGCCAGCAGGCCCGGGGGGCTAGCGGGGAGAAGCTCCTACAATGAGCAGTTCTTC; V: TRBV6-1; J: TRBJ2-1; size: .; D: TRBD2
CDR3: CASSLSESGDTQYF; DNA: TGCGCCAGCAGCTTGTCGGAGTCCGGAGATACGCAGTATTTT; V: TRBV5-1; J: TRBJ2-3; size: few; D: .
CDR3: CSARDLAKYEQYF; DNA: TGCAGTGCCAGGGACTTAGCGAAGTACGAGCAGTACTTC; V: TRBV20-1; J: TRBJ2-7; size: .; D: .
CDR3: CSVWEGIRSYEQYF; DNA: TGCAGCGTGTGGGAAGGGATTAGGTCCTACGAGCAGTACTTC; V: TRBV29-1; J: TRBJ2-7; size: few; D: .
CDR3: CASSKETGSGQPQHF; DNA: TGTGCCAGTAGCAAAGAGACAGGGTCAGGTCAGCCCCAGCATTTT; V: TRBV21-1; J: TRBJ1-5; size: .; D: .
CDR3: CASSPLGSGRGTDTQYF; DNA: TGTGCCAGCAGCCCCCTAGGTAGCGGGAGGGGCACAGATACGCAGTATTTT; V: TRBV7-9; J: TRBJ2-3; size: .; D: TRBD2
CDR3: CASVSEGNIQYF; DNA: TGTGCCAGCGTATCAGAGGGAAACATTCAGTACTTC; V: TRBV6-5; J: TRBJ2-4; size: few; D: .
CDR3: CAISSSGRTDTQYF; DNA: TGTGCCATCAGTTCCAGCGGGAGAACAGATACGCAGTATTTT; V: TRBV10-3; J: TRBJ2-3; size: few; D: TRBD2
CDR3: CASSGQSVPPLHF; DNA: TGTGCCAGCAGCGGACAGTCGGTACCACCCCTCCACTTT; V: TRBV12-3/TRBV12-4; J: TRBJ1-6; size: .; D: .